This T cell receptor (beta chain) was recovered during a study of T cell repertoires in cytomegalovirus infection. The wider study: CMV infection together with matching HLA type was indicated by public TCR beta signatures.

A word on this clonotype: What it recognizes is unknown.

Overall study findings and caveats: Across the ex vivo response, the dominant clonotypes were HLA-C-restricted CMV-specific TCR beta clonotypes. Identification of carriers of CMV plus the relevant HLA was performed using cumulative public TCR beta family frequency.

CDR1 is SGHTA, CDR2 FQGNSA, per germline. V lost 3 bases to trimming and J lost 7 bases; unmatched junction nucleotides: 0. The CDR3 has 12 amino acids. TCRdb recomputed calls from the reads with MiXCR, one row per CDR3 protein. The sample lists 45,000 to 65,000 distinct CDR3 sequences; around 20% were seen once. The chain employs TRBV7-2 and TRBJ2-1, with 7 bases identical to TRBD1. The origin of this receptor is a human donor in good health (CMV status not recorded). Some clones in this sample may be carry-over from other donors' samples. This sample comprised CD8+ T cells from cultured PBMCs, obtained from culture after CMV antigen stimulation. The CDR3, as DNA: TGTGCCAGCAGCTTGGGACAGAATGAGCAGTTCTTC. This codes for CASSLGQNEQFF.